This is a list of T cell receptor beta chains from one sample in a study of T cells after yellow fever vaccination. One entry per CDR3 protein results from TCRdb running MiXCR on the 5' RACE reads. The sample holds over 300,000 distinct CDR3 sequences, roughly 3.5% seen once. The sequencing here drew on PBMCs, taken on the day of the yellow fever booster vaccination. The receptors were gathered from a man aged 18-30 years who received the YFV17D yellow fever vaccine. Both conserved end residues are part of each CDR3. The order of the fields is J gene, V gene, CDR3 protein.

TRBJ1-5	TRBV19	CASSIAVRGASNQPQHF
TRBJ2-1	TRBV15	CATSEEKRGYNEQFF
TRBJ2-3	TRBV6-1	CASSEATDTQYF
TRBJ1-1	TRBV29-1	CSGRGTEAFF
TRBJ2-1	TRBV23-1	CASSRQAENLSSYNEQFF
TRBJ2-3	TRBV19	CASSRGSVTDTQYF
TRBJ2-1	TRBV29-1	CSGLDPGGSSYNEQFF
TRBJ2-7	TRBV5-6	CASSLAGEIYEQYF
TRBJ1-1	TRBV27	CASSPGTGANTEAFF
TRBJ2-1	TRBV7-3	CASSVHASSYNEQFF
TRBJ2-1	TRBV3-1	CASSGEGRYNEQFF
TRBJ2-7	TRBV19	CASRPTGKFEQYF
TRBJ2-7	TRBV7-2	CASSLRGGLTYEQYF
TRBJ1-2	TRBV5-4	CASSLSRTGYVYGYTF
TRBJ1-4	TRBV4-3	CASSQARIANEKLFF
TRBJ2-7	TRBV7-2	CASSREGYEQYF
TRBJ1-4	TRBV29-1	CSVATGVGEKLFF
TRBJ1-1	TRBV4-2	CASSHAEGTEAFF
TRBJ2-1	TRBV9	CASSPPQRGNEQFF
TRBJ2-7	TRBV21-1	CASSNSGKPFRSPYEQYF
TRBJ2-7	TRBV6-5	CASSYSPGGAGEQYF
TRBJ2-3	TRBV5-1	CASSLTGSDTQYF
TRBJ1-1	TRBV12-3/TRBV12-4	CASSSRDRNTEAFF
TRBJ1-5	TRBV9	CASSVDETGRQPQHF
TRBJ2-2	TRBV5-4	CASSFWGQANTGELFF